The 30 T cell receptor beta chains reported below all come from one sample, sequenced in a study of T cells in localized non-small cell lung cancer. This table comes from immunoSEQ multiplex PCR, and its TCRdb copy is limited to in-frame clones, with some not included. Counted here are 75,000 to 95,000 clones, 80% occurring once; the ten biggest clones make up 15% to 20%. This specimen consisted of PBMCs, obtained before any cancer treatment. These receptors were obtained from a man aged 35-75 years with stage II squamous cell lung carcinoma.

The chain employs TRBV2 and TRBJ1-2, with D maybe TRBD1 (5 bases). Per the germline V gene, CDR1 is SNHLY and CDR2 is FYNNEI. The CDR3 covers 14 residues. The germline V and J ends were trimmed by 0 bases and 5 bases, with 10 bases remaining between them. The CDR3: CASSEAGGGYGYTF. The DNA for the CDR3 is TGTGCCAGCAGTGAAGCCGGGGGGGGTTATGGCTACACCTTC. The entire variable domain, with the rest obtained from reference TRBV2 and TRBJ1-2, is as follows: EPEVTQTPSHQVTQMGQEVILRCVPISNHLYFYWYRQILGQKVEFLVSFYNNEISEKSEIFDDQFSVERPDGSNFTLKIRSTKLEDSAMYFCASSEAGGGYGYTFGSGTRLTVV.

V gene TRBV10-3 combines with J gene TRBJ1-1, with unresolved D. V was clipped by 2 bases and J by 0 bases, with 13 bases between them. The CDR3 is 16 amino acids. From germline, CDR1 is ENHRY and CDR2 SYGVKD. The CDR3 sequence is CAISEPPNQMNTEAFF. Here the CDR3 DNA reads TGTGCCATCAGTGAGCCCCCGAATCAGATGAACACTGAAGCTTTCTTT.

The chain is built from TRBV27 and TRBJ1-1; a weak D match, TRBD1 (6 bases). The germline gives CDR1 MNHEY, CDR2 SMNVEV (reference sequence). V lost 2 bases to trimming and J lost 3 bases, with 10 bases between them. This CDR3 is built from 14 residues. The CDR3 DNA reads TGTGCCAGCAGTTTAAGGGACATCTACACTGAAGCTTTCTTT. Translated: CASSLRDIYTEAFF.

This clone appeared a few times. V usage is TRBV18 and J usage is TRBJ1-1; TRBD1 is a possible D gene (5 bases). The CDR3 contains 13 residues. Trimming left V 5 bases short and J 2 bases short, with 9 bases between. CDR1 and CDR2 from the germline V gene are KGHSH and LQKENI. Written as DNA, the CDR3 is TGTGCCAGCTCAAGACAGAAAAACACTGAAGCTTTCTTT. Translation gives CASSRQKNTEAFF. The variable domain in full, completed from reference TRBV18 and TRBJ1-1, reads NAGVMQNPRHLVRRRGQEARLRCSPMKGHSHVYWYRQLPEEGLKFMVYLQKENIIDESGMPKERFSAEFPKEGPSILRIQQVVRGDSAAYFCASSRQKNTEAFFGQGTRLTVV.

The chain links TRBV29-1 to TRBJ2-7; weak D call: TRBD1 (5 bases). The CDR3 loop spans 14 amino acids. The germline V and J ends were trimmed by 4 bases and 5 bases, with 18 bases remaining between them. Germline CDR1 is SQVTM and CDR2 is ANQGSEA. The CDR3 loop is CSVVDGAGGDEQYF. The CDR3, as DNA: TGCAGCGTTGTAGATGGGGCAGGTGGAGACGAGCAGTACTTC.

CDR3 amino acids: CAWSRDRQGGRNQPQHF. CDR3 coding DNA: TGTGCCTGGAGTAGGGACCGACAGGGAGGAAGGAATCAGCCCCAGCATTTT. This rearrangement joins TRBV30 to TRBJ1-5; 7 nucleotides agree with TRBD1. Trimming at V came to 2 bases and at J to 4 bases, leaving 14 bases not matched to a gene. Germline V gene data show CDR1 as GTSNPN and CDR2 as SVGIG (reference sequence). CDR3 length: 17 amino acids.

The chain recombines TRBV10-1 with TRBJ2-7; no definite D call. V lost 7 bases, J lost 0 bases, and 10 bases lay in between. Germline CDR1 WNHNN, CDR2 SYGVQD (reference sequence). The CDR3 has 13 amino acids. The CDR3 reads CASTLRSSYEQYF. The DNA of the CDR3 is TGCGCCAGCACCTTGAGAAGCTCCTACGAGCAGTACTTC.

The chain is built from TRBV27 and TRBJ2-7, with 7 bases that match TRBD2. Germline values: CDR1 MNHEY, CDR2 SMNVEV (reference sequence). J gave up 3 bases and V 0 bases, and 5 bases lay outside the gene matches. This CDR3 spans 15 amino acids. CDR3 region: CASSLSLAGGYEQYF. For the CDR3, the DNA is TGTGCCAGCAGTTTATCCTTAGCGGGTGGCTACGAGCAGTACTTC.

The chain recombines TRBV19 with TRBJ2-5, with 8 bases lining up with TRBD1. The V and J ends lost 4 bases and 5 bases, in that order; junction bases with no gene match: 6. This CDR3 has 14 amino acids. Per germline, CDR1 LNHDA and CDR2 SQIVND (reference sequence). CDR3 residues: CASSTWDRPETQYF. CDR3 bases: TGTGCCAGTAGTACCTGGGACAGGCCGGAGACCCAGTACTTC.

The sample holds a few counts of this clone. The chain joins TRBV6-1 to TRBJ2-7, with D perhaps given as TRBD1 or TRBD2 (5 bases each). Germline CDR1 reads MNHNS; CDR2 reads SASEGT. The CDR3 is made up of 15 amino acids. Trimming shortened V by 3 bases and J by 1 base, and 13 bases separated the two germline ends. In nucleotides, the CDR3 is TGTGCCAGCAGTGAGGGGGAATTTTGGTCCTACGAGCAGTACTTC. The encoded protein is CASSEGEFWSYEQYF.

The chain uses TRBV30 and TRBJ2-3; the D call may be TRBD1 or TRBD2 (5 bases each). V was pared by 8 bases and J by 1 base, with 16 bases between. This CDR3 is 14 amino acids long. Germline V lookup: CDR1 GTSNPN, CDR2 SVGIG (reference sequence). CDR3 region: CAGAGTRGTDTQYF. The CDR3 DNA reads as TGTGCCGGGGCCGGGACGAGAGGCACAGATACGCAGTATTTT. The complete variable domain, with remaining parts taken from reference TRBV30 and TRBJ2-3, reads SQTIHQWPATLVQPVGSPLSLECTVEGTSNPNLYWYRQAAGRGLQLLFYSVGIGQISSEVPQNLSASRPQDRQFILSSKKLLLSDSGFYLCAGAGTRGTDTQYFGPGTRLTVL.

This rearrangement joins TRBV19 to TRBJ2-6, with a tentative D call TRBD1 (5 bases). Germline CDR1 is LNHDA and CDR2 is SQIVND (reference sequence). V lost 10 bases and J 0 bases, leaving 13 bases between the germline ends. CDR3 length: 15 amino acids. As DNA, the CDR3 is TGTGCCACCGCCGACAGACGCTCTGGGGCCAACGTCCTGACTTTC. It codes for CATADRRSGANVLTF. The full variable domain, its missing parts supplied by reference TRBV19 and TRBJ2-6, is DGGITQSPKYLFRKEGQNVTLSCEQNLNHDAMYWYRQDPGQGLRLIYYSQIVNDFQKGDIAEGYSVSREKKESFPLTVTSAQKNPTAFYLCATADRRSGANVLTFGAGSRLTVL.

The chain employs TRBV27 and TRBJ2-1; 10 bases are a match to TRBD1. The CDR3 covers 15 residues. The trim removed 4 bases at V and 9 bases at J, leaving 9 bases unmatched. The V gene's germline CDR1 is MNHEY and CDR2 SMNVEV (reference sequence). The CDR3: CASSSPGTGVREQFF. DNA of the CDR3: TGTGCCAGCAGTTCTCCCGGGACAGGGGTTCGTGAGCAGTTCTTC.

This clone was observed a handful of times. The chain links TRBV7-8 to TRBJ1-2; 8 bases align to TRBD1. Germline values: CDR1 SGHVS, CDR2 FQNEAQ. This CDR3 has 17 amino acids. Trimming took 4 bases from V and 5 from J; bases not matched to a gene: 15. In nucleotides, the CDR3 is TGTGCCAGCAGCTCCCATCCGACCGGGACAGGAGTTTATGGCTACACCTTC. Translating gives CASSSHPTGTGVYGYTF.

This chain joins TRBV5-5 and TRBJ2-1; 10 bases are a match to TRBD1. Germline V CDR1 and CDR2: SGHKS, YYEKEE (reference sequence). The CDR3 is made up of 19 amino acids. Losses at the gene ends were 0 bases for V and 4 bases for J; bases not matched to a gene: 13. CDR3 amino acids: CASSLAPRTGGKKYNEQFF. CDR3 DNA sequence: TGTGCCAGCAGCTTGGCACCCCGGACAGGGGGAAAGAAGTACAATGAGCAGTTCTTC.

CDR3: CATSITTAGDTEAFF. The DNA for the CDR3 is TGTGCCACCAGCATTACTACGGCCGGAGACACTGAAGCTTTCTTT. The chain has TRBV15 and TRBJ1-1, with D unresolved. The CDR3 loop spans 15 amino acids. Germline loops: CDR1 LNHNV, CDR2 YYDKDF (reference sequence). V lost 4 bases and J lost 3, with 15 bases in between. Supplemented by reference TRBV15 and TRBJ1-1, the full variable domain reads DAMVIQNPRYQVTQFGKPVTLSCSQTLNHNVMYWYQQKSSQAPKLLFHYYDKDFNNEADTPDNFQSRRPNTSFCFLDIRSPGLGDTAMYLCATSITTAGDTEAFFGQGTRLTVV.

The chain employs TRBV4-2 and TRBJ2-5; 11 nucleotides agree with TRBD2. CDR1 and CDR2 from the germline V gene are LGHNA and YNFKEQ. V shed 4 bases, J shed 1 base, and the junction held 14 bases outside the gene matches. The CDR3 runs 19 residues. The CDR3 is CASSPRTSGPRPGQETQYF. CDR3 nucleotides: TGTGCCAGCAGCCCAAGGACTAGCGGGCCCCGACCGGGCCAAGAGACCCAGTACTTC.

The CDR3 nucleotides are TGTGCCAGCAGCTTAGGCGGGGCCAGAATCTACGAGCAGTACTTC. Translation gives CASSLGGARIYEQYF. The chain recombines TRBV7-2 with TRBJ2-7; the D gene is possibly TRBD2 (6 bases). CDR1 and CDR2 from the germline V gene are SGHTA and FQGNSA. CDR3 length equals 15 residues. Deletions cut 1 base from V and 3 bases from J, with 13 bases between. Together with reference TRBV7-2 and TRBJ2-7, the CDR3 gives the full variable domain: GAGVSQSPSNKVTEKGKDVELRCDPISGHTALYWYRQSLGQGLEFLIYFQGNSAPDKSGLPSDRFSAERTGGSVSTLTIQRTQQEDSAVYLCASSLGGARIYEQYFGPGTRLTVT.

This rearrangement joins TRBV19 to TRBJ2-3; 7 bases are a match to TRBD1. V lost 6 bases, J lost 3 bases, and 3 bases stayed unmatched. Per germline, CDR1 LNHDA and CDR2 SQIVND (reference sequence). This CDR3 region has 13 residues. In DNA form, the CDR3 reads TGTGCCAGTAGGTGGACAGGTACAGATACGCAGTATTTT. Its protein product is CASRWTGTDTQYF.

This clone was detected only a few times. The CDR3 nucleotides are TGTGCCAGCAGCTTGGGCGGACCCAAAGCTCCCTACACCTTC. Translated, it gives CASSLGGPKAPYTF. The chain carries TRBV5-5 and TRBJ1-2; no clear D gene. The CDR3 runs to 14 residues. The germline V gene has CDR1 SGHKS and CDR2 YYEKEE (reference sequence). The V gene lost 0 bases and the J gene lost 10 bases, with 16 bases spanning the gap.

CDR3 sequence: CASSLEGAPSGYTF. The CDR3 nucleotides read TGTGCCAGCAGCTTAGAGGGGGCCCCGAGTGGCTACACCTTC. The chain uses TRBV7-9 and TRBJ1-2, with TRBD1 matching 7 bases. Per germline, CDR1 SEHNR and CDR2 FQNEAQ (reference sequence). This CDR3 is 14 amino acids long. J gave up 7 bases and V 1 base, and 6 bases lay outside the gene matches.

The V and J genes are TRBV7-2 and TRBJ2-3, with 7 bases aligning to TRBD2. The germline CDR1 and CDR2 sequences are SGHTA and FQGNSA. The CDR3 is 16 residues long. The V segment lost 9 bases and the J segment 2 bases; nucleotides outside the gene matches: 14. The DNA of the CDR3 is TGTGCCAGTTCGCGAGGGGCTAGCGGAAACACAGATACGCAGTATTTT. It codes for CASSRGASGNTDTQYF.

The chain employs TRBV7-9 and TRBJ1-1, with TRBD1 as a possible D gene (6 bases). Per germline, CDR1 SEHNR and CDR2 FQNEAQ (reference sequence). The CDR3 has 14 residues. V lost 7 bases to trimming and J lost 2 bases, with 14 bases between them. The CDR3 loop is CASTNGGHNTEAFF. The DNA of the CDR3 is TGTGCCAGCACTAACGGGGGGCACAACACTGAAGCTTTCTTT. Supplemented by reference TRBV7-9 and TRBJ1-1, the full variable domain reads DTGVSQNPRHKITKRGQNVTFRCDPISEHNRLYWYRQTLGQGPEFLTYFQNEAQLEKSRLLSDRFSAERPKGSFSTLEIQRTEQGDSAMYLCASTNGGHNTEAFFGQGTRLTVV.

Note on this clone: One junction end disagrees with the germline gene, perhaps due to a read error. V is TRBV5-6 and J is TRBJ1-1, with D maybe TRBD1 (6 bases). CDR1 is SGHDT and CDR2 is YYEEEE in the germline V gene. The CDR3 spans 12 residues. CDR3 amino acids: CASSLGDTEAFF. CDR3 in DNA: TGTGCCAGCAGCTTGGGGGACACCGAAGCTTTCTTT.

The rearrangement links TRBV18 to TRBJ2-1; no firm D call. Germline V gives CDR1 KGHSH, CDR2 LQKENI. V lost 1 base to trimming and J lost 5 bases, with 9 bases between them. The CDR3 runs 14 residues. The CDR3 reads CASSPQGRNNEQFF. The CDR3 bases are TGTGCCAGCTCACCACAGGGTAGGAACAATGAGCAGTTCTTC.

The V call is TRBV6-6, the J call TRBJ2-1, with D hard to call. The V gene's germline CDR1 is MNHNY and CDR2 SVGAGI (reference sequence). The CDR3 spans 15 residues. Trimming shortened V by 2 bases and J by 2 bases, and 10 bases separated the two germline ends. The CDR3: CASSYPRTAYNEQFF. As DNA, the CDR3 is TGTGCCAGCAGTTACCCCCGGACGGCCTACAATGAGCAGTTCTTC.

This clone was detected only once. The chain uses TRBV6-5 and TRBJ2-3; the D gene is possibly TRBD1 (5 bases). V dropped 4 bases and J dropped 3 bases, with 14 bases sitting between them. Germline V lookup: CDR1 MNHEY, CDR2 SVGAGI. The CDR3 totals 15 residues. The CDR3 DNA follows: TGTGCCAGCAGTTTGACAGACGGTAGGACAGATACGCAGTATTTT. It codes for CASSLTDGRTDTQYF.

This chain uses TRBV6-6 with TRBJ2-3, with D perhaps matching TRBD2 (6 bases). Per germline, CDR1 MNHNY and CDR2 SVGAGI (reference sequence). Trimming removed 6 bases from V and 0 bases from J, with 10 bases in between. This CDR3 has 14 residues. CDR3 bases: TGTGCCAGCAGAGCAGGGACTAGCACAGATACGCAGTATTTT. This translates into CASRAGTSTDTQYF.

This chain connects TRBV14 to TRBJ1-1; D is uncertain. This CDR3 has 16 amino acids. Germline loops: CDR1 SGHDN, CDR2 FVKESK. The ends were cut back, 0 bases at V and 0 bases at J, with 11 bases in the middle. The CDR3 nucleotides are TGTGCCAGCAGCCAAGATCTCGGCACCCTGAACACTGAAGCTTTCTTT. It is translated as CASSQDLGTLNTEAFF. The variable domain in full, with the rest retrieved from reference TRBV14 and TRBJ1-1, is EAGVTQFPSHSVIEKGQTVTLRCDPISGHDNLYWYRRVMGKEIKFLLHFVKESKQDESGMPNNRFLAERTGGTYSTLKVQPAELEDSGVYFCASSQDLGTLNTEAFFGQGTRLTVV.

Regarding this clone: Compared with germline, one end of the junction differs, possibly owing to a read error. This rearrangement joins TRBV7-7 to TRBJ2-5; 11 nucleotides line up with TRBD1. The germline CDR1 and CDR2 sequences are SSHAT and FNYEAQ (reference sequence). CDR3 length: 15 amino acids. The CDR3 DNA reads TGTGCTAGCAGGGCTGGGACAGGGGGACAGGAGACCCAGTACTTC. As protein: CASRAGTGGQETQYF.